This T cell receptor beta chain emerged from a study of beta chain features in type 1 diabetes (dated by TCRdb to between 2018 and 2020). About the study as a whole: Mean age, gender distribution, total cell number and subset yield did not differ between patients and healthy donors. Regulatory and stem cell-like memory subsets were obtained from only 8 patients and about eight healthy donors, while naive and central memory subsets were obtained from all 28 donors. A total of over 90,000,000 sorted cells were examined across all samples, and a strong correlation was observed between cell number per subset and RNA yield. In the study, TCRB repertoires of sorted circulating CD4+ T cell subsets from recently diagnosed type 1 diabetes patients were compared with those of matched healthy donors. On the study overall, not on this receptor specifically: At VDJ recombination sites, type 1 diabetes patients had fewer insertions and more deleted nucleotides, which implies abnormalities in thymic rearrangement. Because small numbers of individuals were included in the HLA sub-analyses, any influence of HLA type on TCRB rearrangement was left unresolved. Naive, central memory and regulatory TCRB repertoires appeared more similar among patients than among healthy donors. Type 1 diabetes patients showed a moderate but significant shortening of TCRB CDR3 length in all four CD4+ subsets. Because cDNA was sequenced instead of genomic DNA, highly expressing activated cells could be over-represented, though the groups showed no difference in activation or CD3 levels. PCR may preferentially amplify shorter templates, but because patient and control samples were amplified and corrected together, any resulting skew would affect both groups equally.

The entire isolated RNA was reverse transcribed using the High Capacity cDNA Reverse Transcription Kit, and thus expressed TCRB transcripts were sequenced. Naive, central memory and regulatory T cell samples underwent deep immunoSEQ sequencing, averaging roughly 3.4 million total reads per sample. Sorted cells were lysed in RLT buffer and RNA was extracted with DNase-treated RNeasy Micro or Mini kits, depending on cell number. To prevent cross-contamination, every cell subset was processed on its own, while patient and healthy donor samples were processed together. The immunoSEQ multiplex PCR was used to amplify TCRB sequences from cDNA, yielding 87-bp fragments that span the CDR3 region. Sequencing of the amplicons was performed on the Illumina HiSeq platform. The study's processing was this. Synthetic template baselines were used to correct PCR bias computationally, reads within Hamming distance 2 were collapsed together, and singletons that could not be merged were discarded. By aligning reads against IMGT, V, D and J genes, CDR3 length, and insertions or deletions at six rearrangement sites were assigned. Within each subset, clonotype counts were normalized to sorted cell number, after which true diversity and Gini coefficients were computed with the tcR R package. The overlap coefficient, calculated on TCRB nucleotide sequences, was used to measure repertoire sharing. Out-of-frame TCRB sequences from naive cells were analyzed to stand in for the pre-selection repertoire. TCRdb's version of the immuneACCESS table is confined to in-frame rearrangements and falls short of the full clone set. An unresolved V gene accounts for under half of the shortfall where checked; the remainder is of unknown origin. V and J calls and clone size are as listed in that table; D and trimming were resolved from the DNA. The sample includes 200,000 to 250,000 clones, with 9.6% observed a single time. Together, the top ten hold 0.034% of the sample.

From each donor, a single peripheral blood sample of 100 to 150 mL on average was drawn into heparinised tubes. A BD FACSAria II was used to sort naive, central memory, regulatory and stem cell-like memory CD4+ T cells with a panel that included CD45RO, CCR7, CD25, CD127, CD95 and CD27. Purity was above 95% for every sorted population. PBMCs were isolated immediately by Lymphoprep density gradient centrifugation and stained directly without culture. To minimize batch effects, samples were stained and sorted in pairs, one healthy donor with one patient per experiment. As regards this clone: This receptor's antigen is unknown. Base qualities are not provided; no much larger clone lies one nucleotide away.

This receptor was obtained from a woman aged 18-30 years in good health. Source material: naive CD4+ T cells from blood. The cell subset or site label on this specimen signifies: true naive CD4+ T cells.

The DNA sequence is as follows: TGTGCCAGCAGTTCCGGGACTAGTGGGACCCAGTACTTC. Translated, it gives CASSSGTSGTQYF. Recombination connected TRBV6-6 to TRBJ2-5, with TRBD2 matching 8 junction bases. There are 13 amino acids in the CDR3, from cysteine to phenylalanine inclusive. The read is trimmed to its CDR3 DNA, 39 bases read in frame from base 1. CDR1 MNHNY and CDR2 SVGAGI are derived from the germline V gene (reference sequence). Germline trimming amounts to 4 bases on V and 7 bases on J, with 5 as the count of junction bases outside the gene matches.